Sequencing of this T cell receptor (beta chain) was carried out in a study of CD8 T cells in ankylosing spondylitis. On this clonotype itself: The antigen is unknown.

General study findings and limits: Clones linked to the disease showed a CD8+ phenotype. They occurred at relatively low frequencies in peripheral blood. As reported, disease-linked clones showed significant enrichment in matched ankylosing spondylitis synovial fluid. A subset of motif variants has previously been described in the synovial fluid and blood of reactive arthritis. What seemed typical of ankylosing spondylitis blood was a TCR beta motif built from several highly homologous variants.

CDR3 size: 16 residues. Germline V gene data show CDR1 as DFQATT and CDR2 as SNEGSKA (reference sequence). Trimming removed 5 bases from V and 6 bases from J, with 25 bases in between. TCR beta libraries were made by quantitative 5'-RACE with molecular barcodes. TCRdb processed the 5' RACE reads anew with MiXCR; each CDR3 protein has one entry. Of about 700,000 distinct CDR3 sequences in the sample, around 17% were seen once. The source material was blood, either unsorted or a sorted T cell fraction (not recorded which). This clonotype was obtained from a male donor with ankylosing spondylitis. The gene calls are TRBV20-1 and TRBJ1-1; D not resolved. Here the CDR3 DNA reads TGCAGTGCTCTCGACCCGCGCGGAGTCGGAAACGCTGAAGCTTTCTTT. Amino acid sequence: CSALDPRGVGNAEAFF.